This T cell receptor (beta chain) appears in the sequencing data of a study of control samples from healthy donors and cancer patients. This CDR3 spans 14 amino acids. V lost 2 bases, J lost 1 base, and 9 bases lay in between. Germline V CDR1 and CDR2: GTSNPN, SVGIG (reference sequence). Clones were sequenced by immunoSEQ multiplex PCR, and TCRdb holds only the in-frame ones, with some missing. The sample shows approximately 150,000 clones, 90% to 95% of them seen only once. Material for sequencing was PBMCs. This TCR came from a man in his sixties with colorectal cancer. This chain links TRBV30 with TRBJ1-5, with D possibly being TRBD1 (5 bases). CDR3 region: CAWSSPGSNQPQHF. CDR3 coding DNA: TGTGCCTGGAGTTCACCAGGGAGCAATCAGCCCCAGCATTTT.